Included here is one TCR beta chain sequence, with context. No antigen is known for it. No base quality information exists; no much larger clone differs at one position. Compared with germline, V lacks 5 bases and J lacks 3 bases; bases without a gene match: 13. The CDR3 runs 17 amino acids, cysteine and phenylalanine included. The kept DNA is CDR3 alone, 51 bases in frame from the first base. According to the germline V gene (reference sequence), CDR1 reads MNHEY and CDR2 reads SMNVEV. What this sample's treatment or condition label stands for: in vitro stimulation with specific CMV peptide epitopes to enrich CMV-specific T cells. The source of the sample is a study of T cell repertoires in cytomegalovirus infection (dated 2019 in TCRdb). As for the study more broadly: Recently identified HLA-C-restricted CMV epitopes, whose presentation resists viral immunomodulation, were targeted by peptide stimulations together with well-studied HLA-B-restricted epitopes. Because public TCR beta signatures pointed to carriage of CMV infection together with the matching HLA type, the HLA type of each donor mattered for the analysis.

The run used an Illumina HiSeq 1500. Using fastp at Q25 and MiXCR, TCRdb reprocessed the public reads and kept productive beta chains. Here each entry gathers all rows of one CDR3 protein and keeps the most common genes and DNA. The sample table shows about 920,000 distinct CDR3 sequences, and around a third are seen once. About an eighth of the sample is taken by the ten largest. Summary of the overall study and its limitations: Cumulative frequency of public TCR beta family members discriminated carriers of CMV infection plus the relevant HLA type in this cohort and an independent approximately 350-donor cohort. The ex vivo response was dominated by HLA-C-restricted CMV-specific TCR beta clonotypes, which also provided the single most frequent clonotype in two of eight donors.

The clonotype originates from a human donor in good health (CMV status not recorded). Some clones in this sample may be carry-over from other donors' samples. The sample here was cultured CD8+ T cells from PBMCs, taken from culture after CMV antigen stimulation. The chain is assembled from TRBV27 and TRBJ2-3, and TRBD2 matches 8 of the central bases. For the CDR3, the sequence is CASSLTGLAIVTDTQYF. The DNA reads as follows: TGTGCCAGCAGTCTCACAGGACTAGCAATTGTTACAGATACGCAGTATTTT.